The 30 T cell receptor beta chains given below trace back to one sample, sequenced in a study of blood T cell repertoires in COVID-19. Repertoires were generated with immunoSEQ multiplex PCR, while TCRdb's copy carries only in-frame clones and drops some. Of 90,000 to 110,000 clones in the sample, over 75% are singletons; the top ten hold about 3.9%. The sample consisted of peripheral blood. The receptor source for this set is a man aged 50-60 years with acute or convalescent COVID-19.

The chain employs TRBV12-5 and TRBJ1-2; TRBD1 might be the D (6 bases). The CDR3 is 16 amino acids. Deletions cut 1 base from V and 7 bases from J, with 19 bases between. The germline CDR1 and CDR2 sequences are LGHNT and FRNRAP. The DNA for the CDR3 is TGTGCTAGTGGTTTGGGGACAGTGGGCGGGCTTAGTGGCTACACCTTC. Translating it yields CASGLGTVGGLSGYTF.

V and J are TRBV10-3 and TRBJ2-3, with D perhaps TRBD1 (5 bases). V lost 6 bases and J 1 base, leaving 26 bases between the germline ends. This CDR3 has 19 residues. In germline, CDR1 is ENHRY, CDR2 SYGVKD. The DNA of the CDR3 is TGTGCCATCAGCGACGGACGAATAAGGGGCGGAGACGGCACAGATACGCAGTATTTT. Protein product: CAISDGRIRGGDGTDTQYF.

V is TRBV5-1 and J is TRBJ2-7, with TRBD2 matching over 14 bases. Germline V gives CDR1 SGHRS, CDR2 YFSETQ. The length of the CDR3 is 17 residues. The junction had 8 bases not matched to a gene; V was cut back by 4 bases and J by 2 bases. In DNA, the CDR3 is TGCGCCAGCAGCCAGGGGACTAGCGGGAGACGGGCCTACGAGCAGTACTTC. This gives the protein CASSQGTSGRRAYEQYF.

The chain employs TRBV11-3 and TRBJ2-5; the D is unclear. V was cut by 0 bases and J by 9 bases, with 5 bases left in between. CDR1 is SGHNT and CDR2 is YENEEA in the germline V gene. The CDR3 extends over 11 amino acids. The CDR3 loop is CASSLEGPQYF. CDR3 sequence (DNA): TGTGCCAGCAGCTTAGAGGGCCCCCAGTACTTC.

The chain uses TRBV5-6 and TRBJ1-1; 8 bases map to TRBD1. The CDR3 has 13 amino acids. The V and J ends lost 4 bases and 7 bases, in that order; junction bases with no gene match: 6. Germline CDR1 is SGHDT and CDR2 is YYEEEE. In DNA form, the CDR3 reads TGTGCCAGCAGCACAAGGACAGGGTTTGAAGCTTTCTTT. Translated: CASSTRTGFEAFF. Looking up the rest from reference TRBV5-6 and TRBJ1-1 gives the full variable domain: DAGVTQSPTHLIKTRGQQVTLRCSPKSGHDTVSWYQQALGQGPQFIFQYYEEEERQRGNFPDRFSGHQFPNYSSELNVNALLLGDSALYLCASSTRTGFEAFFGQGTRLTVV.

This chain connects TRBV3-1 (or the pseudogene TRBV3-2) to TRBJ1-5; D is unclear. Trimming removed 1 base from V and 2 bases from J, with 12 bases in between. This CDR3 comprises 16 residues. Germline V lookup: CDR1 LGHDT, CDR2 YNNKEL (reference sequence). The CDR3 sequence is CASSQGWGEGNQPQHF. CDR3 nucleotides: TGTGCCAGCAGCCAAGGGTGGGGAGAGGGCAATCAGCCCCAGCATTTT.

This rearrangement joins TRBV15 to TRBJ1-4, with 10 bases lining up with TRBD1. This CDR3 contains 16 residues. V lost 7 bases to trimming and J lost 14 bases; unmatched junction nucleotides: 19. Germline V CDR1 and CDR2: LNHNV, YYDKDF (reference sequence). Written as DNA, the CDR3 is TGTGCCACCACTAACCCGGGACAGGGGAATAAGGGTCGGCTGTTTTTT. Protein: CATTNPGQGNKGRLFF. Filled out from reference TRBV15 and TRBJ1-4, the complete variable domain reads DAMVIQNPRYQVTQFGKPVTLSCSQTLNHNVMYWYQQKSSQAPKLLFHYYDKDFNNEADTPDNFQSRRPNTSFCFLDIRSPGLGDTAMYLCATTNPGQGNKGRLFFGSGTQLSVL.

The chain links TRBV5-6 to TRBJ1-3, with 8 nucleotides matching TRBD1. This CDR3 has 14 amino acids. Trimming cost V 4 bases and J 4 bases; bases outside gene matches: 4. Per germline, CDR1 SGHDT and CDR2 YYEEEE. CDR3 nucleotide sequence: TGTGCCAGCAGCCACCGGGACAGGGGAAACACCATATATTTT. Its translation is CASSHRDRGNTIYF. The complete variable domain, with remaining parts taken from reference TRBV5-6 and TRBJ1-3, reads DAGVTQSPTHLIKTRGQQVTLRCSPKSGHDTVSWYQQALGQGPQFIFQYYEEEERQRGNFPDRFSGHQFPNYSSELNVNALLLGDSALYLCASSHRDRGNTIYFGEGSWLTVV.

This chain uses TRBV11-3 with TRBJ1-1, with TRBD1 matching over 7 bases. The ends lost 1 base at V and 3 bases at J; junction bases unmatched: 8. Germline loops: CDR1 SGHNT, CDR2 YENEEA. The CDR3 spans 16 residues. The CDR3 reads CASSLGGSRGDTEAFF. In DNA, the CDR3 is TGTGCCAGCAGCTTAGGTGGGAGCAGGGGGGACACTGAAGCTTTCTTT.

The chain carries TRBV30 and TRBJ1-3; no firm D call. Germline CDR1 and CDR2: GTSNPN and SVGIG (reference sequence). The CDR3 sequence is 14 residues long. Trimming stripped 2 bases from V and 3 bases from J, with 11 bases between. The CDR3 DNA sequence: TGTGCCTGGAGTCCGGGCGGGAGTGGAAACACCATATATTTT. Its protein is CAWSPGGSGNTIYF.

The chain has TRBV11-3 and TRBJ2-1; D is ambiguous. Germline CDR1 is SGHNT and CDR2 is YENEEA. Trimming left V 5 bases short and J 7 bases short, with 12 bases between. This CDR3 region has 13 residues. CDR3 DNA sequence: TGTGCCAGCAGCCCCCTGACTTCAAATGAGCAGTTCTTC. This translates into CASSPLTSNEQFF.

The chain has TRBV19 and TRBJ2-7, with 9 bases that match TRBD1. Germline V gene sequence: CDR1 LNHDA, CDR2 SQIVND (reference sequence). J gave up 2 bases and V 5 bases, and 10 bases lay outside the gene matches. This CDR3 has 16 residues. The CDR3 nucleotides read TGTGCCAGTAGTCCCGCGGCCGGGACAGGGACCTACGAGCAGTACTTC. Protein sequence: CASSPAAGTGTYEQYF.

This clone was seen just once. The V and J genes are TRBV6-1 and TRBJ2-4; weak D call: TRBD2 (5 bases). The V gene lost 2 bases and the J gene lost 8 bases, with 19 bases spanning the gap. The CDR3 has 16 residues. Germline V gives CDR1 MNHNS, CDR2 SASEGT. The CDR3 DNA reads TGTGCCAGCAGTGAACATGGGAGCGGAACCGGGTACATTCAGTACTTC. It yields the protein CASSEHGSGTGYIQYF.

The rearrangement joins TRBV24-1 to TRBJ1-5; TRBD1 matches 7 bases. The CDR3 totals 16 residues. From germline, CDR1 is KGHDR and CDR2 SFDVKD. Germline trimming cut 4 bases from V and 4 bases from J; bases unmatched to any gene: 9. The CDR3 DNA reads as TGTGCCACCAGTGACGGCGGACAGGTCAAGAATCAGCCCCAGCATTTT. Protein product: CATSDGGQVKNQPQHF.

This chain links TRBV10-3 with TRBJ2-2; D is unclear. This CDR3 has 14 amino acids. The germline gives CDR1 ENHRY, CDR2 SYGVKD. V lost 0 bases and J 8 bases, leaving 10 bases between the germline ends. This chain's CDR3 is CAISESTQAGELFF. The CDR3 DNA follows: TGTGCCATCAGTGAGTCAACTCAGGCAGGGGAGCTGTTTTTT.

The V call is TRBV7-6, the J call TRBJ2-7, with unresolved D. V dropped 5 bases and J dropped 7 bases, with 21 bases sitting between them. The length of the CDR3 is 15 residues. Looked up from germline, CDR1 is SGHVS and CDR2 is FNYEAQ. For the CDR3, the DNA is TGTGCCAGCAGCCCCACCCCAATGCGGCCACAAGAGCAGTACTTC. This gives the protein CASSPTPMRPQEQYF.

The gene calls are TRBV27 and TRBJ1-2; TRBD1 matches at 11 bases. The length of the CDR3 is 15 residues. J lost 5 bases, V lost 5 bases, and 7 bases had no gene match. Germline V lookup: CDR1 MNHEY, CDR2 SMNVEV (reference sequence). CDR3 DNA sequence: TGTGCCAGCAGTCCTTGGACAGGGGGCGCTTATGGCTACACCTTC. This translates into CASSPWTGGAYGYTF.

The CDR3, as DNA: TGCGCCAGCAGCCAAGATCTTACCGGGAACTCCTACAATGAGCAGTTCTTC. Translated, it gives CASSQDLTGNSYNEQFF. This chain links TRBV4-1 with TRBJ2-1; TRBD2 might be the D (5 bases). CDR1 MGHRA and CDR2 YSYEKL come from the germline V gene. V lost 0 bases and J lost 0, with 12 bases in between. The CDR3 consists of 17 residues.

The chain combines TRBV10-1 with TRBJ2-1, with 9 bases lining up with TRBD1. The J segment lost 2 bases and the V segment lost 6 bases, leaving 5 bases of the junction unmatched. The CDR3 extends over 15 amino acids. CDR1 is WNHNN, CDR2 SYGVQD, per germline (reference sequence). CDR3 bases: TGCGCCAGCAGCGCCGGGACAGGGCCCTACAATGAGCAGTTCTTC. Protein sequence: CASSAGTGPYNEQFF.

This chain links TRBV27 with TRBJ2-3, with 12 bases that match TRBD2. This CDR3 contains 17 residues. Germline CDR1 and CDR2: MNHEY and SMNVEV (reference sequence). V was clipped by 2 bases and J by 2 bases; unmatched bases: 5. CDR3 protein: CASSLRTSGDFTDTQYF. Here the CDR3 DNA reads TGTGCCAGCAGTTTAAGGACTAGCGGGGATTTCACAGATACGCAGTATTTT.

V and J are TRBV10-1 and TRBJ2-1; D not certain. In germline, CDR1 is WNHNN, CDR2 SYGVQD (reference sequence). V was trimmed by 0 bases and J by 2 bases, leaving 11 bases between them. This CDR3 contains 16 residues. The CDR3 bases are TGCGCCAGCAGTGAGTCTCGGTCTACCCCCTACAATGAGCAGTTCTTC. Protein sequence: CASSESRSTPYNEQFF.

The CDR3 DNA reads as TGTGCCAGCAGCGCCGGACTAGCGGGGAACTACGGGGGTGAGCAGTTCTTC. The encoded protein is CASSAGLAGNYGGEQFF. The V call is TRBV7-9, the J call TRBJ2-1; 12 bases align to TRBD2. Unmatched junction bases numbered 14, after V lost 5 bases and J lost 9 bases. The CDR3 is 17 amino acids. CDR1 and CDR2 (germline): SEHNR, FQNEAQ (reference sequence).

To note about this clone: The same CDR3 arises from other DNA sequences in this sample as well. CDR3 DNA sequence: TGTGCCAGCAGGGAAACAGGAGTTACTGAAGCTTTCTTT. Encoded protein: CASRETGVTEAFF. V is TRBV25-1 and J is TRBJ1-1, with TRBD1 as a possible D gene (5 bases). The CDR3 consists of 13 residues. Trimming cost V 6 bases and J 5 bases, with 13 bases left between them. Germline V lookup: CDR1 MGHDK, CDR2 SYGVNS.

The chain links TRBV7-9 to TRBJ1-2; tentative D call: TRBD1 (6 bases). Germline CDR1 reads SEHNR; CDR2 reads FQNEAQ (reference sequence). The CDR3 extends over 16 amino acids. V was trimmed by 6 bases and J by 2 bases, leaving 19 bases between them. The CDR3 region is CASSLPPTGPNYGYTF. The CDR3 bases are TGTGCCAGCAGTCTACCGCCGACAGGACCCAACTATGGCTACACCTTC.

The chain uses TRBV7-3 and TRBJ1-2, with 7 bases that match TRBD1. CDR1 is SGHTA and CDR2 is FQGTGA in the germline V gene. V was pared by 3 bases and J by 8 bases, with 6 bases of the junction left unmatched. This CDR3 comprises 13 residues. The CDR3 region has the DNA TGTGCCAGCAGCTTTGACAGGGATGAAGGCTACACCTTC. Translating gives CASSFDRDEGYTF.

V and J are TRBV10-3 and TRBJ2-3, with 15 bases matching TRBD2. Germline-derived CDR1 and CDR2 are ENHRY and SYGVKD. The V gene end was trimmed by 6 bases and the J gene end by 6 bases; junction bases not matched to a gene: 16. CDR3 length: 19 residues. The CDR3: CAIRASGLAGGPRPDTQYF. The DNA for the CDR3 is TGTGCCATCAGAGCCAGCGGACTAGCGGGAGGGCCTCGTCCGGATACGCAGTATTTT.

This sequence joins TRBV24-1 and TRBJ2-1; tentative D call: TRBD2 (5 bases). The germline V and J ends were trimmed by 5 bases and 15 bases, with 16 bases remaining between them. CDR3 length: 12 amino acids. CDR1 KGHDR and CDR2 SFDVKD come from the germline V gene. The CDR3 spells CATSGVRGEWFF. In DNA form, the CDR3 reads TGTGCCACCAGTGGGGTCCGGGGAGAGTGGTTCTTC.

Here the CDR3 DNA reads TGTGCCAGCAGTGTGCGAACCCAAGGACTTGGAAACACCATATATTTT. Residues: CASSVRTQGLGNTIYF. The chain uses TRBV2 and TRBJ1-3, with D unresolved. Trimming took off 4 bases at V and 3 bases at J, with 16 bases between the two ends. CDR1 SNHLY and CDR2 FYNNEI come from the germline V gene. The CDR3 length is 16 residues.

This clone was seen a handful of times. The rearrangement links TRBV5-6 to TRBJ1-5; TRBD1 matches at 10 bases. Germline loops: CDR1 SGHDT, CDR2 YYEEEE. The CDR3 is made up of 17 amino acids. J lost 2 bases, V lost 4 bases, and 9 bases had no gene match. CDR3 bases: TGTGCCAGCAGCCGGGACAGGGGCCATAGCGGCAATCAGCCCCAGCATTTT. It specifies CASSRDRGHSGNQPQHF.

This clone was detected a few times. Other DNA sequences in the sample encode the same CDR3. The chain joins TRBV5-1 to TRBJ1-1; 8 bases align to TRBD1. The junction had 3 bases not matched to a gene; V was cut back by 3 bases and J by 2 bases. Germline CDR1 and CDR2: SGHRS and YFSETQ. The CDR3 has 14 residues. The CDR3 protein is CASSSGTGNTEAFF. For the CDR3, the DNA is TGCGCCAGCAGCTCCGGGACAGGCAACACTGAAGCTTTCTTT.